This T cell receptor (beta chain) was retrieved from a study of T-cell memory formation after mild COVID-19. Overall study results and limits: In second-wave clones peaking day 37, SARS-CoV-2 specificity remained unconfirmed.

The V and J ends lost 6 bases and 3 bases respectively, with 9 bases between them. Per the germline V gene, CDR1 is MNHEY and CDR2 is SVGEGT. The CDR3 has 13 amino acids. This clonotype was seen repeatedly, ten times or more. Its cognate antigen is unknown. TCRdb re-called the 5' RACE reads through MiXCR, storing one row per CDR3 protein. The sample contains 25,000 to 35,000 distinct CDR3 sequences, over 20% of which appear only once. Sequenced sample: PBMCs or a T cell subset sorted from them (not recorded which). The rearrangement uses TRBV6-2 or TRBV6-3 and TRBJ1-5, with a weak D call TRBD1 (6 bases). This TCR was recovered from an adult who had mild COVID-19 (a few samples of this study predate the infection). Cell type and time point are not known. CDR3 residues: CASRGGHNQPQHF. The CDR3 nucleotides read TGTGCCAGCAGAGGGGGACACAATCAGCCCCAGCATTTT.